This T cell receptor beta chain came from a study of CD8 T cells in ankylosing spondylitis. Study conclusions and caveats: The clones that were linked to disease were reported to be significantly enriched in matched synovial fluid samples from ankylosing spondylitis patients. Past studies reported some motif variants in reactive arthritis synovial fluid and blood.

Making use of molecular barcodes, quantitative 5'-RACE generated TCR beta libraries. TCRdb ran MiXCR on the 5' RACE reads and lists one entry per CDR3 protein. Among 40,000 to 50,000 distinct CDR3 sequences listed, roughly 2.6% were seen once. The table lists this clonotype with many counts. The antigen remains unidentified. The source is a male donor with ankylosing spondylitis or in good health (not recorded which). Material: blood, either unsorted or a sorted T cell fraction (not recorded which).

CDR3 nucleotides: TGTGCCAGCAGCGTCGCCGGACAGGGGCTCGATGAGCAGTTCTTC. Translation: CASSVAGQGLDEQFF. The chain links TRBV9 to TRBJ2-1, with TRBD1 matching 9 bases. V gave up 2 bases and J gave up 8 bases; unmatched junction bases: 8. This CDR3 spans 15 amino acids. The germline gives CDR1 SGDLS, CDR2 YYNGEE.